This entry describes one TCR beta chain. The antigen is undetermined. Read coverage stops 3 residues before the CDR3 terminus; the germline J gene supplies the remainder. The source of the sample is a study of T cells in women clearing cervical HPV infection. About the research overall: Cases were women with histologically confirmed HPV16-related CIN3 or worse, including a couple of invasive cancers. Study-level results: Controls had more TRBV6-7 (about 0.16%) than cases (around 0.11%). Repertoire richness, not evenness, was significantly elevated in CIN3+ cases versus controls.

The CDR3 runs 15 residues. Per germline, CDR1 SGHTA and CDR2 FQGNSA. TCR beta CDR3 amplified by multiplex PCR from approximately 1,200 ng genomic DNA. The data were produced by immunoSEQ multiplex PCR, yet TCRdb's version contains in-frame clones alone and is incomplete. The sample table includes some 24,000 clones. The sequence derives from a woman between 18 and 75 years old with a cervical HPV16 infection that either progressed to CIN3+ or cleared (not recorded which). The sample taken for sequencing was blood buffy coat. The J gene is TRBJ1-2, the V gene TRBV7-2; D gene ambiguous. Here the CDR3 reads CASSALAKASYDYTF. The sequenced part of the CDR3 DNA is TGTGCCAGCAGCGCACTAGCGAAAGCGTCCTACGAC. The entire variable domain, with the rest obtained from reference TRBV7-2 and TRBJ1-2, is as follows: GAGVSQSPSNKVTEKGKDVELRCDPISGHTALYWYRQSLGQGLEFLIYFQGNSAPDKSGLPSDRFSAERTGGSVSTLTIQRTQQEDSAVYLCASSALAKASYDYTFGSGTRLTVV.